This TCR beta chain was observed in a study of T cells in women clearing cervical HPV infection. Study background: Case blood drawn at lesion detection; control blood after infection cleared. Study observations and caveats: Cases carried less TRBV6-7 than controls: approximately 0.1% versus 0.16%.

Regarding this clone: Its specificity is not known. The CDR3 goes on 3 residues after the read ends, and that part is filled in from the germline J gene.

CDR3 length: 15 amino acids. The V segment lost 5 bases and the J segment 7 bases; nucleotides outside the gene matches: 7. The germline CDR1 and CDR2 sequences are SGHVS and FNYEAQ. The repertoire was sequenced with immunoSEQ multiplex PCR; TCRdb's copy has only in-frame clones and lacks some. Its listing shows some 20,000 clones. Cervical HPV DNA detected by MY09/MY11 PCR, typed by dot-blot. The sample consisted of blood buffy coat. The TCR comes from a woman aged 18 to 75 with a cervical HPV16 infection that either progressed to CIN3+ or cleared (not recorded which). This chain joins TRBV7-6 and TRBJ2-1; 11 nucleotides agree with TRBD2. The covered CDR3 bases are TGTGCCAGCAGCCCTTCGGGACTAGCGGCGAATGAG. Residues: CASSPSGLAANE. In full, the CDR3 is CASSPSGLAANEQFF.